These 11 T cell receptor beta chains were all obtained from the same sample, sequenced in a study of early T cells in non-severe SARS-CoV-2 infection. TCRdb ran MiXCR on the 5' RACE reads and lists one entry per CDR3 protein. This table has some 59,000 distinct CDR3 sequences, roughly a tenth appearing once. The sequenced material came from whole blood. All receptors derive from an adult who was a healthcare worker with PCR-confirmed SARS-CoV-2 infection or an uninfected control (not recorded which).

In this sample, this clonotype turned up a few times. The V gene is TRBV5-6, the J gene TRBJ2-7; D is unresolved. The V gene lost 0 bases and the J gene lost 4 bases, with 11 bases spanning the gap. The germline CDR1 and CDR2 sequences are SGHDT and YYEEEE. The length of the CDR3 is 14 residues. The CDR3 sequence: CASSLGRLGYEQYF. The DNA of the CDR3 is TGTGCCAGCAGCTTGGGTAGGTTAGGTTACGAGCAGTACTTC. Supplemented by reference TRBV5-6 and TRBJ2-7, the full variable domain reads DAGVTQSPTHLIKTRGQQVTLRCSPKSGHDTVSWYQQALGQGPQFIFQYYEEEERQRGNFPDRFSGHQFPNYSSELNVNALLLGDSALYLCASSLGRLGYEQYFGPGTRLTVT.

This chain uses TRBV6-2 or TRBV6-3 with TRBJ1-2; a weak D match, TRBD1 (5 bases). V gave up 2 bases and J gave up 4 bases, with 11 bases separating them. Germline lookup yields CDR1 MNHEY and CDR2 SVGEGT. The CDR3 length is 14 residues. As DNA, the CDR3 is TGTGCCAGCAGTTACGATGGGAGGGGCTATGGCTACACCTTC. Translating it yields CASSYDGRGYGYTF.

The chain uses TRBV5-1 and TRBJ1-2, with D possibly matching TRBD1 (6 bases). V lost 2 bases, J lost 4 bases, and 27 bases lay in between. In germline, CDR1 is SGHRS, CDR2 YFSETQ. The CDR3 length is 19 residues. CDR3 DNA sequence: TGCGCCAGCAGCTTTAACCTAGCGACAGGCCCTGGGGCACTCTATGGCTACACCTTC. This gives the protein CASSFNLATGPGALYGYTF.

This clonotype was detected ten times or more. This chain links TRBV6-4 with TRBJ2-1; 8 nucleotides align to TRBD1. The CDR3 length is 14 residues. The V gene end was trimmed by 4 bases and the J gene end by 3 bases; junction bases not matched to a gene: 2. CDR1 and CDR2 from the germline V gene are MRHNA and SNTAGT. The DNA for the CDR3 is TGTGCCAGCAGTGCGACAGGGGACTACAATGAGCAGTTCTTC. Protein: CASSATGDYNEQFF.

This clonotype was found many times. The rearrangement joins TRBV7-2 to TRBJ2-3; no reliable D call. From germline, CDR1 is SGHTA and CDR2 FQGNSA. This CDR3 has 13 residues. V was trimmed by 4 bases and J by 4 bases, leaving 9 bases between them. CDR3 coding DNA: TGTGCCAGCAGCTCCACCATGGCAGATACGCAGTATTTT. Its translation: CASSSTMADTQYF. Variable domain in full (rest from reference TRBV7-2 and TRBJ2-3): GAGVSQSPSNKVTEKGKDVELRCDPISGHTALYWYRQSLGQGLEFLIYFQGNSAPDKSGLPSDRFSAERTGGSVSTLTIQRTQQEDSAVYLCASSSTMADTQYFGPGTRLTVL.

V gene TRBV29-1 combines with J gene TRBJ2-3, with 7 bases fitting TRBD2. CDR1 is SQVTM, CDR2 ANQGSEA, per germline. V lost 1 base to trimming and J lost 1 base; unmatched junction nucleotides: 11. This CDR3 is 17 amino acids long. The DNA for the CDR3 is TGCAGCGTTGAAGGGATGGCTAGCGGCATACGCACAGATACGCAGTATTTT. Its protein product is CSVEGMASGIRTDTQYF.

This clonotype was seen many times. The chain recombines TRBV10-3 with TRBJ1-4; D uncertain. This CDR3 comprises 13 residues. Germline loops: CDR1 ENHRY, CDR2 SYGVKD. Trimming removed 10 bases at V and 0 bases at J, with 9 bases between. CDR3 loop: CATKAATNEKLFF. The CDR3 nucleotides are TGTGCCACTAAAGCCGCAACTAATGAAAAACTGTTTTTT.

Ten or more counts support this clonotype. The rearrangement joins TRBV20-1 to TRBJ2-5, with TRBD2 as a possible D gene (6 bases). Germline values: CDR1 DFQATT, CDR2 SNEGSKA (reference sequence). The CDR3 is 14 residues long. Trimming shortened V by 0 bases and J by 5 bases, and 13 bases separated the two germline ends. The CDR3 bases are TGCAGTGCTAGAGATCGGAGGGGATGGGAGACCCAGTACTTC. Translating it yields CSARDRRGWETQYF.

This clonotype was counted many times. The chain is built from TRBV20-1 and TRBJ2-5; D is possibly TRBD2 (6 bases). Germline V gives CDR1 DFQATT, CDR2 SNEGSKA (reference sequence). The CDR3 is made up of 16 amino acids. V was trimmed by 3 bases and J by 3 bases, leaving 20 bases between them. The CDR3 bases are TGCAGTGCTAGGGGGACTCCGACGACTACGAAAGAGACCCAGTACTTC. This codes for CSARGTPTTTKETQYF.

The table lists this clonotype with many counts. The V call is TRBV7-9, the J call TRBJ1-2; 10 bases agree with TRBD1. The CDR3 totals 14 residues. CDR1 and CDR2 (germline): SEHNR, FQNEAQ (reference sequence). The junction had 3 bases not matched to a gene; V was cut back by 5 bases and J by 3 bases. As DNA, the CDR3 is TGTGCCAGCAGCGCGGGGACAGGGGACTATGGCTACACCTTC. Protein product: CASSAGTGDYGYTF.

The rearrangement uses TRBV5-5 and TRBJ2-1; 9 nucleotides align to TRBD1. CDR1 and CDR2 (germline): SGHKS, YYEKEE (reference sequence). This CDR3 has 13 residues. V dropped 4 bases and J dropped 12; count of bases not matched to a gene: 8. CDR3 loop: CASSSTGGTGQFF. The DNA of the CDR3 is TGTGCCAGCAGCAGTACAGGGGGCACGGGGCAGTTCTTC.